A single sample is the source of the 20 T cell receptor beta chains below, sequenced in a study of T cells after yellow fever vaccination. TCRdb re-derived calls from the 5' RACE reads in MiXCR, one entry per CDR3 protein. The sample holds about 330,000 distinct CDR3 sequences, 8.1% seen once. Source: PBMCs, taken around 45 days after the first yellow fever vaccination. The receptors were sampled from a young man who received the YFV17D yellow fever vaccine.

This clonotype was detected a few times. The chain joins TRBV27 to TRBJ1-6, with 7 bases lining up with TRBD1. Germline CDR1 MNHEY, CDR2 SMNVEV (reference sequence). J gave up 7 bases and V 8 bases, and 8 bases lay outside the gene matches. The CDR3 has 14 amino acids. CDR3: CASGRDSWNSPLHF. CDR3 nucleotides: TGTGCCAGCGGTCGGGACAGCTGGAATTCACCCCTCCACTTT.

This clonotype was recorded a few times. The rearrangement joins TRBV6-1 to TRBJ2-7; no clear D gene. The CDR3 runs to 15 residues. Trimming took off 4 bases at V and 1 base at J, with 14 bases between the two ends. From germline, CDR1 is MNHNS and CDR2 SASEGT. For the CDR3, the DNA is TGTGCCAGCAGTGCCGGGCCCGTGGGGTCCTACGAGCAGTACTTC. Translated, it gives CASSAGPVGSYEQYF.

This clonotype was counted ten times or more. J is TRBJ1-3 and V is TRBV12-3 or TRBV12-4, with D perhaps TRBD1 (6 bases). The V end lost 8 bases, the J end lost 3 bases, and 17 bases lay between the germline ends. This CDR3 spans 15 amino acids. The CDR3 DNA sequence: TGTGCCAGCCCCTCCTTAGGGACACTTGGAAACACCATATATTTT. This translates into CASPSLGTLGNTIYF.

The CDR3: CASRDRLGVNSPLHF. The CDR3 coding sequence is TGTGCCAGCCGGGACAGGCTCGGGGTTAATTCACCCCTCCACTTT. This chain uses TRBV12-3 or TRBV12-4 with TRBJ1-6, with 8 bases aligning to TRBD1. V trimming: 8 bases; J trimming: 6 bases; junction bases outside the gene matches: 9. CDR3 length equals 15 residues.

In this sample, this clonotype turned up a few times. The chain is built from TRBV4-3 and TRBJ2-5, with TRBD2 identical over 8 bases. V shed 1 base, J shed 7 bases, and the junction held 17 bases outside the gene matches. Germline loops: CDR1 LGHNA, CDR2 YSLEER. This CDR3 is 18 amino acids long. As DNA, the CDR3 is TGCGCCAGCAGCCAAGTGTCGACGGGGACTAGGATGATGGCGACCCAGTACTTC. Translating it yields CASSQVSTGTRMMATQYF.

The chain combines TRBV7-9 with TRBJ1-4; no firm D call. V was clipped by 3 bases and J by 7 bases, with 6 bases between them. The germline V gene encodes CDR1 SEHNR and CDR2 FQNEAQ (reference sequence). The CDR3 spans 12 residues. The CDR3 here is CASSFKGEKLFF. The CDR3 region has the DNA TGTGCCAGCAGCTTTAAGGGTGAAAAACTGTTTTTT.

This chain joins TRBV7-2 and TRBJ2-7, with 9 positions matching TRBD1. The CDR3 runs to 15 residues. The junction had 11 bases not matched to a gene; V was cut back by 5 bases and J by 6 bases. The germline gives CDR1 SGHTA, CDR2 FQGNSA. CDR3 region: CASSTYGTGKGEQYF. CDR3 sequence (DNA): TGTGCCAGCAGCACCTACGGGACAGGGAAGGGCGAGCAGTACTTC.

The table lists this clonotype with a few counts. This chain's CDR3 is CASSLGHVQETQYF. As DNA, the CDR3 is TGTGCCAGCAGCTTGGGACACGTCCAAGAGACCCAGTACTTC. The rearrangement links TRBV5-5 to TRBJ2-5; D unresolved. The CDR3 sequence is 14 residues long. V shed 0 bases and J shed 1 base, with 7 bases lying between them. From germline, CDR1 is SGHKS and CDR2 YYEKEE (reference sequence).

This clonotype was seen at least ten times. The chain is built from TRBV12-3 or TRBV12-4 and TRBJ1-5, with D possibly being TRBD1 (6 bases). Trimming cost V 3 bases and J 7 bases, with 10 bases left between them. The CDR3 length is 13 residues. The CDR3 DNA reads TGTGCCAGCAGTTTGGGGGCAGGACAGCCCCAGCATTTT. Amino acid sequence: CASSLGAGQPQHF.

The chain combines TRBV9 with TRBJ2-3; D not resolved. The V end was cut by 4 bases, the J end by 7 bases, with 13 bases between. CDR1 and CDR2 from the germline V gene are SGDLS and YYNGEE. The CDR3 is 13 amino acids. Written as DNA, the CDR3 is TGTGCCAGCAGCTCCGGGCCAGTACATACGCAGTATTTT. Translating gives CASSSGPVHTQYF.

The chain couples TRBV7-2 to TRBJ2-3; 10 bases line up with TRBD2. Germline values: CDR1 SGHTA, CDR2 FQGNSA. CDR3 length: 16 residues. The V and J ends lost 4 bases and 7 bases, in that order; junction bases with no gene match: 11. CDR3 amino acids: CASSYYSGGALNTQYF. CDR3 DNA: TGTGCCAGCAGCTACTACAGCGGGGGGGCCCTCAATACGCAGTATTTT.

V usage is TRBV4-3 and J usage is TRBJ2-3; 8 nucleotides align to TRBD1. Germline assignment: CDR1 LGHNA and CDR2 YSLEER. The CDR3 has 15 residues. J was trimmed by 5 bases and V by 4 bases; bases with no gene match: 8. CDR3 sequence: CASSPQAGQGDTQYF. The CDR3 bases are TGCGCCAGCAGCCCCCAGGCTGGACAGGGAGATACGCAGTATTTT.

V usage is TRBV20-1 and J usage is TRBJ2-1; TRBD1 might be the D (6 bases). Trimming took 0 bases from V and 0 from J, leaving 12 bases between them. In germline, CDR1 is DFQATT, CDR2 SNEGSKA (reference sequence). CDR3 length: 16 residues. Here the CDR3 DNA reads TGCAGTGCTAGAGATCTAGGGGGAAGCTCCTACAATGAGCAGTTCTTC. This encodes CSARDLGGSSYNEQFF.

The chain links TRBV20-1 to TRBJ2-7, with TRBD1 matching 8 bases. The CDR3 sequence is 15 residues long. In germline, CDR1 is DFQATT, CDR2 SNEGSKA (reference sequence). V shed 0 bases, J shed 3 bases, and the junction held 7 bases outside the gene matches. CDR3 sequence reads: CSARDYRGNSYEQYF. The CDR3 DNA sequence: TGCAGTGCTAGAGATTACAGGGGGAATAGCTACGAGCAGTACTTC.

This chain's CDR3 is CSAGGGDSNQPQHF. The CDR3 nucleotides read TGCAGTGCTGGGGGGGGAGACAGCAATCAGCCCCAGCATTTT. The V call is TRBV20-1, the J call TRBJ1-5, with D possibly matching TRBD1 (5 bases). In germline, CDR1 is DFQATT, CDR2 SNEGSKA (reference sequence). The CDR3 sequence is 14 residues long. Trimming took 5 bases from V and 1 from J, leaving 12 bases between them.

V gene TRBV7-2 combines with J gene TRBJ1-4; D gene unclear. V lost 4 bases and J lost 3, with 9 bases in between. The CDR3 runs to 14 residues. CDR1 and CDR2 from the germline V gene are SGHTA and FQGNSA. As DNA, the CDR3 is TGTGCCAGCAGCTCCGCCGGCCCTAATGAAAAACTGTTTTTT. This gives the protein CASSSAGPNEKLFF.

In this sample, this clonotype turned up a few times. CDR3 sequence: CASSVSTSGGPQGNEQFF. The CDR3 DNA reads TGTGCCAGCAGCGTAAGTACTAGCGGGGGGCCGCAGGGGAATGAGCAGTTCTTC. This chain links TRBV9 with TRBJ2-1; TRBD2 matches 12 bases. The CDR3 consists of 18 residues. In germline, CDR1 is SGDLS, CDR2 YYNGEE. V lost 1 base and J lost 7; bases outside the gene matches: 12.

The chain carries TRBV5-6 and TRBJ1-1; 7 bases are a match to TRBD1. The germline gives CDR1 SGHDT, CDR2 YYEEEE. The CDR3 is 14 residues long. Germline trimming cut 4 bases from V and 6 bases from J; bases unmatched to any gene: 9. The CDR3 coding sequence is TGTGCCAGCAGCCGACCCCGACAGGGTGCTGAAGCTTTCTTT. Translated, it gives CASSRPRQGAEAFF.

The chain recombines TRBV5-1 with TRBJ2-7; tentatively, D is TRBD1 (6 bases). The CDR3 covers 15 residues. V lost 2 bases and J 2 bases, leaving 14 bases between the germline ends. In germline, CDR1 is SGHRS, CDR2 YFSETQ. The CDR3 DNA sequence: TGCGCCAGCAGCTTCGACACCCAGGGGCCCTACGAGCAGTACTTC. It codes for CASSFDTQGPYEQYF.

The CDR3 DNA follows: TGTGCCAGCAGCTTGGGACAGGGTAGGGCGTATGAGCAGTTCTTC. Protein product: CASSLGQGRAYEQFF. The chain couples TRBV5-4 to TRBJ2-1; 7 nucleotides align to TRBD1. Looked up from germline, CDR1 is SGHNT and CDR2 is YYREEE (reference sequence). The CDR3 is 15 amino acids. V lost 0 bases and J lost 8; bases outside the gene matches: 8.